This TCR beta chain emerged from a study of T cells after posttransplantation cyclophosphamide. Regarding the study as a whole: TRB overlap between skin or GI tissue T cells and blood was limited. After PTCy, TRB diversity resembled that of CNI/methotrexate controls. Later post-transplant blood repertoires were often dominated by donor CD8+ memory clones.

Assay used: immunoSEQ multiplex PCR; TCRdb lists only in-frame clones, some missing. The data show approximately 8,000 clones, none appearing only once, with roughly 6% held by the ten largest. A marrow graft followed busulfan-fludarabine conditioning, with cyclophosphamide on days +3 and +4. This clone was seen ten or more times. Its antigen is not identified. CDR3 size: 11 residues. Germline V gene lookup returns CDR1 SGHTA and CDR2 FQGNSA. V was trimmed by 3 bases and J by 9 bases, leaving 7 bases between them. This chain joins TRBV7-2 and TRBJ2-3; D is uncertain. Material: PBMCs, obtained after an allogeneic stem cell transplant with post-transplant cyclophosphamide. The sequence was obtained from a male patient in his thirties who received an allogeneic stem cell transplant from an unrelated donor, was CMV-positive, and had acute and chronic GVHD. Some of the T cells might come from the graft donor. The CDR3 nucleotides are TGTGCCAGCAGCTTTGATCAGACGCAGTATTTT. Protein product: CASSFDQTQYF. The full variable domain, with the rest looked up from reference TRBV7-2 and TRBJ2-3, is GAGVSQSPSNKVTEKGKDVELRCDPISGHTALYWYRQSLGQGLEFLIYFQGNSAPDKSGLPSDRFSAERTGGSVSTLTIQRTQQEDSAVYLCASSFDQTQYFGPGTRLTVL.